This T cell receptor beta chain is drawn from a study of blood T cell repertoires in COVID-19. As for the study in general: COVID-19 samples from acute and convalescent phases originated in the United States, Italy and Spain. T cells, B-cell-depleted T cells, or PBMCs provided the cDNA or gDNA that served as material.

Source study methods: Cell counts per sample came from amplifying reference gene primers. Using immunoSEQ multiplex PCR, the repertoire was profiled, and TCRdb retains in-frame clones only, with some absent. V and J calls and clone size are given by that table; D and trimming were obtained from the DNA. This table holds under 300,000 clones, just under 90% found once. Trimming removed 1 base at V and 5 bases at J, with 9 bases between. The germline CDR1 and CDR2 sequences are SGHRS and YFSETQ. The CDR3 extends over 14 amino acids. The V and J genes are TRBV5-1 and TRBJ2-2; tentative D call: TRBD2 (6 bases). Input material: peripheral blood. The origin of this receptor is a woman between 40 and 55 years old with acute or convalescent COVID-19. The DNA for the CDR3 is TGCGCCAGCAGCTTGACCGCGGGAACCGGGGAGCTGTTTTTT. Protein product: CASSLTAGTGELFF. Complete variable domain (other parts from reference TRBV5-1 and TRBJ2-2): KAGVTQTPRYLIKTRGQQVTLSCSPISGHRSVSWYQQTPGQGLQFLFEYFSETQRNKGNFPGRFSGRQFSNSRSEMNVSTLELGDSALYLCASSLTAGTGELFFGEGSRLTVL.